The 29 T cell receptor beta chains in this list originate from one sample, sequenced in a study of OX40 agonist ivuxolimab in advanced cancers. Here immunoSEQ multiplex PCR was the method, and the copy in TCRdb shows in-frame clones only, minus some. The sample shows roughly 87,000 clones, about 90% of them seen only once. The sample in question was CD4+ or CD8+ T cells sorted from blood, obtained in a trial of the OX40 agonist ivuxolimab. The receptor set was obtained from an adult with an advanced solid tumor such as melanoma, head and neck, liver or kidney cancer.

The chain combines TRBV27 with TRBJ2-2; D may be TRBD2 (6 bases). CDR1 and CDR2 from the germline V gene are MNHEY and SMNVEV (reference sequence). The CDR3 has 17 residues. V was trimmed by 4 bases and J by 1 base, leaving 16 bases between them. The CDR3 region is CASSSVIGGWNTGELFF. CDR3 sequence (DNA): TGTGCCAGCAGTTCCGTTATTGGAGGGTGGAACACCGGGGAGCTGTTTTTT.

In nucleotides, the CDR3 is TGCGCCAGCAGCCGGACAGACAGGGGCCCAGAGTCGTCGGGAAATGAGCAGTTCTTC. Protein: CASSRTDRGPESSGNEQFF. This chain links TRBV4-3 with TRBJ2-1, with 8 nucleotides matching TRBD1. V lost 4 bases, J lost 7 bases, and 21 bases stayed unmatched. The CDR3 consists of 19 residues. CDR1 is LGHNA and CDR2 is YSLEER in the germline V gene.

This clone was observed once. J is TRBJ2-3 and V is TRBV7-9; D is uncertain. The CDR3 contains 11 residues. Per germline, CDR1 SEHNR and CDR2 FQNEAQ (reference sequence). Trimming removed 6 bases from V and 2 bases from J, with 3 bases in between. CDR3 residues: CASSITDTQYF. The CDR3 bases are TGTGCCAGCAGTATCACAGATACGCAGTATTTT.

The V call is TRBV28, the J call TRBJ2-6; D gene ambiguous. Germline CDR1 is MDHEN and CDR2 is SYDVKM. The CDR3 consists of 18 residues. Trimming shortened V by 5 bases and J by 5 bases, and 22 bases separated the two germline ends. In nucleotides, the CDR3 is TGTGCCAGCAGTCCAAAGACGGTCGAATTTAGGCGGGCCAACGTCCTGACTTTC. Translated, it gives CASSPKTVEFRRANVLTF.

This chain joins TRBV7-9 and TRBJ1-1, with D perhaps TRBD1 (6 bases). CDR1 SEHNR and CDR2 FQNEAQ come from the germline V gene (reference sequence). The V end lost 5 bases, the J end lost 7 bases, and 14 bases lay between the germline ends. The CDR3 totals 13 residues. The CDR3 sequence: CASSLPGTLEAFF. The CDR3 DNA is TGTGCCAGCAGCCTTCCCGGGACACTTGAAGCTTTCTTT.

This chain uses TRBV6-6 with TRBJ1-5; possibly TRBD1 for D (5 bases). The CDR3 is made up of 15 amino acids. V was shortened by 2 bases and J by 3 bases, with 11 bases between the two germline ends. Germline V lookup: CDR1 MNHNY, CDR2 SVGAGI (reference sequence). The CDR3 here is CASSYLDSFNQPQHF. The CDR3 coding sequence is TGTGCCAGCAGTTACCTCGACAGTTTCAATCAGCCCCAGCATTTT.

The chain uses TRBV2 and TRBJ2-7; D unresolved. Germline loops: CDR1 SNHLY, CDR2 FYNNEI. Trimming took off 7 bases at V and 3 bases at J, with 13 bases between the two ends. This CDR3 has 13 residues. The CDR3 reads CASKGSSGYEQYF. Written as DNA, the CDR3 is TGTGCCAGCAAGGGAAGCTCGGGCTACGAGCAGTACTTC. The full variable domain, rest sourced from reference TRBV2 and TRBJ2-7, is EPEVTQTPSHQVTQMGQEVILRCVPISNHLYFYWYRQILGQKVEFLVSFYNNEISEKSEIFDDQFSVERPDGSNFTLKIRSTKLEDSAMYFCASKGSSGYEQYFGPGTRLTVT.

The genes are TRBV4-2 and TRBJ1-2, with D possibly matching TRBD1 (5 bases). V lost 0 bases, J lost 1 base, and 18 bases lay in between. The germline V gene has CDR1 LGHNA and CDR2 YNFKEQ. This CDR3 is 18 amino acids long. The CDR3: CASSQEEVGAGYNYGYTF. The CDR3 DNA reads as TGTGCCAGCAGCCAAGAGGAAGTTGGGGCAGGATATAACTATGGCTACACCTTC.

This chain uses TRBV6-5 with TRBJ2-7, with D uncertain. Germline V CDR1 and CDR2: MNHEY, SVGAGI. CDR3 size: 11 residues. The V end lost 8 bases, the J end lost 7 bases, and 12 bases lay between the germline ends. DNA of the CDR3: TGTGCCAGCCGCTTCGGGCTGGAGCAGTACTTC. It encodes CASRFGLEQYF.

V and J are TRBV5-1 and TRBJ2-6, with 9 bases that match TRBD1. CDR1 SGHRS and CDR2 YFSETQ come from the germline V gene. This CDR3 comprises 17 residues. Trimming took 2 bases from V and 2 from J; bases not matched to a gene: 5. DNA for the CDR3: TGCGCCAGCAGCTTCTTTCGACAGGGGGCTGGGGCCAACGTCCTGACTTTC. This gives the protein CASSFFRQGAGANVLTF.

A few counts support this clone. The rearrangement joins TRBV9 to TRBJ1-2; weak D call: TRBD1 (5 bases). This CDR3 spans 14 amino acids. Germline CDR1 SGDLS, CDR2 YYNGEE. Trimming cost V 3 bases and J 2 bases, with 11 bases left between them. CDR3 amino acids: CASSAEGRNYGYTF. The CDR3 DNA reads TGTGCCAGCAGCGCCGAGGGACGCAACTATGGCTACACCTTC.

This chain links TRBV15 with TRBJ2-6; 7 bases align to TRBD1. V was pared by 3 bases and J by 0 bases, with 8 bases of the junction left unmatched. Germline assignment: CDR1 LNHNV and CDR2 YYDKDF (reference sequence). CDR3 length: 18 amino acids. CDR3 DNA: TGTGCCACCAGCAGGACAGGGATTCGTGGCTCTGGGGCCAACGTCCTGACTTTC. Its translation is CATSRTGIRGSGANVLTF.

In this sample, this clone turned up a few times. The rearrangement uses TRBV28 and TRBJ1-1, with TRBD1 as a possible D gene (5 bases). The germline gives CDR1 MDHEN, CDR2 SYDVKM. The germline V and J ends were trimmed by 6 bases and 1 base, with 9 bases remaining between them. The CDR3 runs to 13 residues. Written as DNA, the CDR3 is TGTGCCAGCAGGCCCGGGGGGAACACTGAAGCTTTCTTT. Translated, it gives CASRPGGNTEAFF.

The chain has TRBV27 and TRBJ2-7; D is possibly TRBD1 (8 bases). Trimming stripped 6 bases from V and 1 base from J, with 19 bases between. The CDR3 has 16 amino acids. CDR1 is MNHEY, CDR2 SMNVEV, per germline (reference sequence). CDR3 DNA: TGTGCCAGCAGCCCCTCAGCGGGACAGGTATCCTACGAGCAGTACGTC. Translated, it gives CASSPSAGQVSYEQYV.

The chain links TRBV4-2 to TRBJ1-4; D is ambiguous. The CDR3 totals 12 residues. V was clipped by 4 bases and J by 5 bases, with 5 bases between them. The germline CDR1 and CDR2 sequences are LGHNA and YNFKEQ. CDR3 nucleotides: TGTGCCAGCAGCCCTTCAAATGAAAAACTGTTTTTT. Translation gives CASSPSNEKLFF.

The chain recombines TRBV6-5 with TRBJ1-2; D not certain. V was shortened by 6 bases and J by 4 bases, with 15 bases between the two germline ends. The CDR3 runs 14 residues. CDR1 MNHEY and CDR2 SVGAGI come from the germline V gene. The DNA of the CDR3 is TGTGCCAGCAGCCTACACGGCAGCGGCTATGGCTACACCTTC. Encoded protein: CASSLHGSGYGYTF.

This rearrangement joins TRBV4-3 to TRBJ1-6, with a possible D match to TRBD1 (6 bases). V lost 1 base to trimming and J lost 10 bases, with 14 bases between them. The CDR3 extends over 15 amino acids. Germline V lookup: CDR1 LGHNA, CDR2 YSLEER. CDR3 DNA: TGCGCCAGCAGCCAAGGGTCGGGACAAGGGTCACCCCTCCACTTT. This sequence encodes CASSQGSGQGSPLHF.

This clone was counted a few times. As DNA, the CDR3 is TGCAGTGCTAGGGGGCCACGGCAAGCTTTCTTT. It encodes CSARGPRQAFF. V and J are TRBV20-1 and TRBJ1-1; D might be TRBD1 (5 bases). This CDR3 has 11 residues. Germline CDR1 reads DFQATT; CDR2 reads SNEGSKA (reference sequence). V dropped 3 bases and J dropped 9 bases, with 11 bases sitting between them.

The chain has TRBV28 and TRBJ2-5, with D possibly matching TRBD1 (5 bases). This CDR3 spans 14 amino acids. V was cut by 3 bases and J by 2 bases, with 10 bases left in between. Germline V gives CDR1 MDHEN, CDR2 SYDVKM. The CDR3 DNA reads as TGTGCCAGCAGTTTGAAGGGGTATCAAGAGACCCAGTACTTC. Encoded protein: CASSLKGYQETQYF.

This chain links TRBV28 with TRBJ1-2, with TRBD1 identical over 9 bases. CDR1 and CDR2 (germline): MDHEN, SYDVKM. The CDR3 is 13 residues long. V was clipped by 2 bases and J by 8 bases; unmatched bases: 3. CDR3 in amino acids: CASSLGQGWGYTF. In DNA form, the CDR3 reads TGTGCCAGCAGTTTAGGACAGGGGTGGGGCTACACCTTC.

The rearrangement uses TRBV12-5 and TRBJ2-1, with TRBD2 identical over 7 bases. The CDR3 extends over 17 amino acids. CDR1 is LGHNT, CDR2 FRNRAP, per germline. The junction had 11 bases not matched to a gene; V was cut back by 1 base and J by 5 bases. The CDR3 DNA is TGTGCTAGTGGTTTGGACGGGGACTACATAGGCAACAATGAGCAGTTCTTC. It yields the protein CASGLDGDYIGNNEQFF.

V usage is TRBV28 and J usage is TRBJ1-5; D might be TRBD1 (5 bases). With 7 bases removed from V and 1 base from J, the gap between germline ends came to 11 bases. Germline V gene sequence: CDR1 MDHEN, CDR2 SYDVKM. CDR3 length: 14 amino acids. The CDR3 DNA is TGTGCCAGCAACTTCCGGGACAGCAATCAGCCCCAGCATTTT. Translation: CASNFRDSNQPQHF.

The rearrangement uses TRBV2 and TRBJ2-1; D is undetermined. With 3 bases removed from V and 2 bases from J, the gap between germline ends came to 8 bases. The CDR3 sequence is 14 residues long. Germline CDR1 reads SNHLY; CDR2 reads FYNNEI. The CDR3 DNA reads TGTGCCAGCAGTGAGCTTATAACCTACAATGAGCAGTTCTTC. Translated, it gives CASSELITYNEQFF.

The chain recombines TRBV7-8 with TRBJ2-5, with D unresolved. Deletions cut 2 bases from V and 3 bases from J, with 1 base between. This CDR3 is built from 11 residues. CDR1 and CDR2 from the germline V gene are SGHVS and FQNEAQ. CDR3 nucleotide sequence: TGTGCCAGCAGCTTAAAAGAGACCCAGTACTTC. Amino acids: CASSLKETQYF.

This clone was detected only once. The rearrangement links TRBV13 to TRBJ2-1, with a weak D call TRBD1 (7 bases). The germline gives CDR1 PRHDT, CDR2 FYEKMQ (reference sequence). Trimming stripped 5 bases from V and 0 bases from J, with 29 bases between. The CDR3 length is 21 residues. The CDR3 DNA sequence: TGTGCCAGCAGCCTATTGGACAGGAGGACGGGAGTTTACGACTCCTACAATGAGCAGTTCTTC. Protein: CASSLLDRRTGVYDSYNEQFF. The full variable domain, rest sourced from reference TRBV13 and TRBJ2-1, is AAGVIQSPRHLIKEKRETATLKCYPIPRHDTVYWYQQGPGQDPQFLISFYEKMQSDKGSIPDRFSAQQFSDYHSELNMSSLELGDSALYFCASSLLDRRTGVYDSYNEQFFGPGTRLTVL.

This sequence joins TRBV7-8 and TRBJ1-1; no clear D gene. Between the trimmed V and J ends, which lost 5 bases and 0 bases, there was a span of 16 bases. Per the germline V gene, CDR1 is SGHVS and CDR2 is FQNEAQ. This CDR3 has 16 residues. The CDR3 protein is CASSPRWGGMNTEAFF. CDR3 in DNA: TGTGCCAGCAGCCCCCGGTGGGGAGGGATGAACACTGAAGCTTTCTTT.

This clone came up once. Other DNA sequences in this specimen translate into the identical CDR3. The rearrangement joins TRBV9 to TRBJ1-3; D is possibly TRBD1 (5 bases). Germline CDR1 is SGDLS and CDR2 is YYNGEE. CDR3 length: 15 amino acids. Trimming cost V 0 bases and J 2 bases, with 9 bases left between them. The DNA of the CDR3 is TGTGCCAGCAGCGTAGTCGGGGGAGCTGGAAACACCATATATTTT. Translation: CASSVVGGAGNTIYF.

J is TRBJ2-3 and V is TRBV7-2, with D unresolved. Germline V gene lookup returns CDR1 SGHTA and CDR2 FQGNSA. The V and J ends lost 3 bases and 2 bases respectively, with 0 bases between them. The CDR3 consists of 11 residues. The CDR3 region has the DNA TGTGCCAGCAGCTTCACAGATACGCAGTATTTT. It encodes CASSFTDTQYF.

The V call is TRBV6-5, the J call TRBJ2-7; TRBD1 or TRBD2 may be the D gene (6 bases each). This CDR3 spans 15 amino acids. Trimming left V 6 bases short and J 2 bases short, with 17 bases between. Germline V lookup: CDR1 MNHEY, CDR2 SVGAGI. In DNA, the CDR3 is TGTGCCAGCAGCCCTTCGTCGGGGGCGGCCTACGAGCAGTACTTC. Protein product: CASSPSSGAAYEQYF.